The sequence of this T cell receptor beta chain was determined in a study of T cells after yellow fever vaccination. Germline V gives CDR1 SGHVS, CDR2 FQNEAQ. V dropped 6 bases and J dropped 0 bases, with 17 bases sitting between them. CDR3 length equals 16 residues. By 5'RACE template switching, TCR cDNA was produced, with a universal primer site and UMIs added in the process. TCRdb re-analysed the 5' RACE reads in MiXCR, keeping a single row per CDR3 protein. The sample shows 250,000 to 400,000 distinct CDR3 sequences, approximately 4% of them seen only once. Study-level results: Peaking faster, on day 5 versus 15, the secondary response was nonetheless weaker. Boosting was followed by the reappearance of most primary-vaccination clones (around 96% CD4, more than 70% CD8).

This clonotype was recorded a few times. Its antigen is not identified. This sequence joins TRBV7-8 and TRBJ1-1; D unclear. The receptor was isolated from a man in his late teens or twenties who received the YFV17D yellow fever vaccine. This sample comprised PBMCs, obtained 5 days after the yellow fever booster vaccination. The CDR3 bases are TGTGCCAGCAGTCCCAATCCGGGAACCTTGAACACTGAAGCTTTCTTT. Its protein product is CASSPNPGTLNTEAFF.